This T cell receptor beta chain was sequenced in a study of T cell responses to AZD1222 COVID-19 vaccine. Study-wide points: Spike-wide vaccine-associated CD4 TCRs dominated at 160-218 and 743-854. There were mostly white British donors and more females than males, and clonal diversity was possibly underestimated. Only after the peak T cell response were repertoires sampled.

The CDR3 runs 13 residues. Germline CDR1 is SGHTA and CDR2 is FQGNSA. The V end lost 5 bases, the J end lost 5 bases, and 10 bases lay between the germline ends. This table comes from immunoSEQ multiplex PCR, and its TCRdb copy is limited to in-frame clones, with some not included. This sample has roughly 150,000 clones, with roughly 91% found just once. Details on this clone: What it recognizes is unknown.

This sample comprised peripheral blood, obtained on day 0 of AZD1222 vaccination. The chain recombines TRBV7-2 with TRBJ1-5; the D gene is possibly TRBD1 (5 bases). The TCR comes from an adult in good health. CDR3 protein: CASSIRGHQPQHF. The CDR3 nucleotides read TGTGCCAGCAGCATTAGGGGTCATCAGCCCCAGCATTTT.